This T cell receptor beta chain was observed in a study of blood T cells in healthy people across ages. The CDR3 loop spans 12 amino acids. Germline CDR1 is SGHTA and CDR2 is FQGNSA. Trimming at V came to 1 base and at J to 12 bases, leaving 6 bases not matched to a gene. Study results and caveats: Estimated diversity, derived from one million T cells, was regarded as an underestimate. Because donor CMV status was unknown, expanded clonotype changes were possibly confounded. Significant beta diversity loss was already apparent by age approximately 38, declining roughly linearly.

Sample-barcoded 5' priming and a J-beta primer mix drove a second PCR of 7 to 11 cycles. Tags on each cDNA molecule came from a template-switch adaptor with 12 random nucleotides. TCRdb called the 5' RACE reads again in MiXCR, with one record for every CDR3 protein. The top ten hold about 13% of the sample, which has roughly 680,000 distinct CDR3 sequences, approximately 52% seen once. This clonotype was observed a handful of times. Its antigen is not identified. This clonotype was obtained from a woman at least 80 years old in good health. The chain couples TRBV7-2 to TRBJ2-7; 7 nucleotides align to TRBD2. Material: blood. The CDR3 DNA reads TGTGCCAGCAGCTTAGACGGGAGGATACCGTACTTC. As protein: CASSLDGRIPYF.